This T cell receptor beta chain was obtained from a study of T cells in Graves' hyperthyroidism and ophthalmopathy. It was RNA transcripts that yielded the amplified TCR beta CDR3 regions. Researchers ran a first-round RT-PCR on the TCR CDR3 using the HTBI primer set. TCRdb re-called the multiplex PCR reads through MiXCR, storing one row per CDR3 protein. Of 700,000 to 950,000 distinct CDR3 sequences in the sample, 30% to 40% are singletons; the top ten hold roughly 30%. Participants, patients aged 18 to 65, had newly diagnosed hyperthyroidism with a duration under 2 months. Patients were excluded for uncontrolled infection, other autoimmune disease, pregnancy or lactation. Diagnoses used clinical symptoms, serum thyroxine and TRAb, thyroid ultrasound and orbital computed tomography. In germline, CDR1 is MNHEY, CDR2 SVGAGI. The CDR3 contains 15 residues. Trimming cost V 5 bases and J 2 bases; bases outside gene matches: 3.

Ten or more counts support this clonotype. The chain is built from TRBV6-5 and TRBJ2-6; 7 bases line up with TRBD1. The source of this sequence is a woman aged 40-49 years with Graves' hyperthyroidism. The sequenced sample consisted of blood. The CDR3 protein is CASSNTGAGANVLTF. CDR3 sequence (DNA): TGTGCCAGCAGTAACACAGGGGCTGGGGCCAACGTCCTGACTTTC.